Each of the 26 T cell receptor beta chains below was sequenced from the same sample in a study of blood T cell repertoires in COVID-19. Assay used: immunoSEQ multiplex PCR; TCRdb lists only in-frame clones, some missing. The sample consists of 95,000 to 150,000 clones, around 88% of them appearing once. Sequenced: peripheral blood. Receptor source: a woman aged 50 to 60 with active or convalescent COVID-19.

This clone was observed a handful of times. The chain employs TRBV2 and TRBJ1-2; 7 bases are shared with TRBD1. This CDR3 comprises 13 residues. With 5 bases clipped from V and 7 bases from J, the junction kept 7 bases outside the gene matches. Germline V gene sequence: CDR1 SNHLY, CDR2 FYNNEI. Here the CDR3 reads CASSPQGNSGYTF. CDR3 nucleotides: TGTGCCAGCAGTCCACAGGGGAATAGTGGCTACACCTTC.

This chain joins TRBV5-1 and TRBJ2-6; D remains unclear. The CDR3 extends over 16 amino acids. With 7 bases removed from V and 4 bases from J, the gap between germline ends came to 18 bases. The V gene's germline CDR1 is SGHRS and CDR2 YFSETQ. The CDR3 reads CASRPPSVSGANVLTF. The CDR3 nucleotides are TGCGCCAGCCGCCCCCCGTCGGTGTCCGGGGCCAACGTCCTGACTTTC.

V and J are TRBV27 and TRBJ1-4; TRBD1 agrees at 9 bases. Germline assignment: CDR1 MNHEY and CDR2 SMNVEV (reference sequence). This CDR3 comprises 15 residues. J gave up 10 bases and V 8 bases, and 14 bases lay outside the gene matches. CDR3 region: CASRPVGQGRGKLFF. CDR3 DNA: TGTGCCAGCCGGCCGGTGGGACAGGGTCGGGGAAAACTGTTTTTT.

The J gene is TRBJ1-4, the V gene TRBV28; tentative D call: TRBD1 (5 bases). V was cut by 2 bases and J by 2 bases, with 9 bases left in between. This CDR3 comprises 15 residues. CDR1 is MDHEN, CDR2 SYDVKM, per germline. The DNA of the CDR3 is TGTGCCAGCAGTTTAGGGGGGATCACTAATGAAAAACTGTTTTTT. Its translation is CASSLGGITNEKLFF.

This sequence joins TRBV4-2 and TRBJ1-2; weak D call: TRBD1 (5 bases). The germline V gene has CDR1 LGHNA and CDR2 YNFKEQ. The CDR3 has 17 residues. V lost 3 bases and J lost 8, with 25 bases in between. The CDR3 DNA follows: TGTGCCAGCAGCCATGACACCACTCGGGACTCCCTCTACGGCTACACCTTC. Its translation: CASSHDTTRDSLYGYTF.

The chain has TRBV7-8 and TRBJ2-5; 8 nucleotides align to TRBD1. Germline CDR1 is SGHVS and CDR2 is FQNEAQ. The CDR3 covers 16 residues. V gave up 0 bases and J gave up 7 bases; unmatched junction bases: 10. This chain's CDR3 is CASSLALDRAEGTQYF. DNA for the CDR3: TGTGCCAGCAGCTTAGCTTTGGACAGGGCCGAGGGGACCCAGTACTTC.

This chain links TRBV27 with TRBJ2-2; perhaps TRBD2 as D (5 bases). V was trimmed by 3 bases and J by 5 bases, leaving 13 bases between them. Looked up from germline, CDR1 is MNHEY and CDR2 is SMNVEV (reference sequence). There are 15 residues in the CDR3. Written as DNA, the CDR3 is TGTGCCAGCAGTTTCAGGTCGGGGTTGACCGGGGAGCTGTTTTTT. It yields the protein CASSFRSGLTGELFF.

This chain uses TRBV10-3 with TRBJ2-5; 14 nucleotides match TRBD2. The CDR3 consists of 17 residues. The germline gives CDR1 ENHRY, CDR2 SYGVKD. The junction had 4 bases not matched to a gene; V was cut back by 0 bases and J by 4 bases. CDR3 coding DNA: TGTGCCATCAGTGAGTCCGGGACTAGCGGGAGTGGAGAGACCCAGTACTTC. It translates to CAISESGTSGSGETQYF.

This chain uses TRBV5-4 with TRBJ2-3, with 7 bases identical to TRBD2. The CDR3 has 15 amino acids. Germline lookup yields CDR1 SGHNT and CDR2 YYREEE (reference sequence). V gave up 3 bases and J gave up 4 bases; unmatched junction bases: 8. CDR3 DNA: TGTGCCAGCAGCTCTAGCGGATCCCTAGCAGATACGCAGTATTTT. This encodes CASSSSGSLADTQYF. Together with reference TRBV5-4 and TRBJ2-3, the CDR3 gives the full variable domain: ETGVTQSPTHLIKTRGQQVTLRCSSQSGHNTVSWYQQALGQGPQFIFQYYREEENGRGNFPPRFSGLQFPNYSSELNVNALELDDSALYLCASSSSGSLADTQYFGPGTRLTVL.

The chain carries TRBV6-2 or TRBV6-3 and TRBJ1-2, with TRBD1 matching over 7 bases. V lost 0 bases to trimming and J lost 6 bases; unmatched junction nucleotides: 7. This CDR3 is built from 15 residues. CDR1 and CDR2 (germline): MNHEY, SVGEGT. The DNA of the CDR3 is TGTGCCAGCAGTTACTCGGCAGGGGGGAGCGATGGCTACACCTTC. This sequence encodes CASSYSAGGSDGYTF.

The V call is TRBV11-2, the J call TRBJ1-3, with D uncertain. The V gene's germline CDR1 is SGHAT and CDR2 FQNNGV. The CDR3 is 14 residues long. Trimming left V 2 bases short and J 0 bases short, with 5 bases between. CDR3 residues: CASSLSISGNTIYF. CDR3 bases: TGTGCCAGCAGCTTATCCATCTCTGGAAACACCATATATTTT.

CDR3 sequence (DNA): TGTGCCAGCAGCGTCGGTTCTGGAAACACCATATATTTT. This codes for CASSVGSGNTIYF. The chain couples TRBV9 to TRBJ1-3; D is unclear. Germline loops: CDR1 SGDLS, CDR2 YYNGEE. The CDR3 length is 13 residues. V gave up 2 bases and J gave up 1 base, with 4 bases separating them.

V and J are TRBV9 and TRBJ2-2; 15 positions match TRBD2. The V gene's germline CDR1 is SGDLS and CDR2 YYNGEE. The CDR3 is made up of 18 amino acids. Unmatched junction bases numbered 10, after V lost 4 bases and J lost 6 bases. CDR3 DNA sequence: TGTGCCAGCAGCCCAACCGCTGGACTAGCGGGAGGGGCCGGGGAGCTGTTTTTT. It is translated as CASSPTAGLAGGAGELFF.

This clone came up a few times. The chain links TRBV4-1 to TRBJ2-5, with D tentatively TRBD2 (6 bases). This CDR3 is 17 amino acids long. The germline V gene has CDR1 MGHRA and CDR2 YSYEKL. V was shortened by 6 bases and J by 5 bases, with 25 bases between the two germline ends. The DNA of the CDR3 is TGCGCCAGCAGTAAGCTCGGGAGAGGGGATGGCGGGGAGACCCAGTACTTC. As protein: CASSKLGRGDGGETQYF.

The chain combines TRBV18 with TRBJ2-7; D uncertain. The CDR3 spans 15 residues. The V end lost 0 bases, the J end lost 5 bases, and 14 bases lay between the germline ends. CDR1 KGHSH and CDR2 LQKENI come from the germline V gene. This chain's CDR3 is CASSPPGLTPDEQYF. Written as DNA, the CDR3 is TGTGCCAGCTCACCACCGGGCCTAACCCCCGACGAGCAGTACTTC.

The chain has TRBV7-2 and TRBJ1-5; weak D call: TRBD1 (6 bases). In germline, CDR1 is SGHTA, CDR2 FQGNSA. V was pared by 5 bases and J by 9 bases, with 20 bases between. There are 15 residues in the CDR3. CDR3 sequence reads: CASSQGTGGGGPQHF. CDR3 in DNA: TGTGCCAGCAGCCAAGGGACGGGGGGGGGCGGGCCCCAGCATTTT.

CDR3 loop: CASSSNRHSSYGYTF. CDR3 DNA sequence: TGTGCCAGCAGCTCGAACCGACATTCGTCCTATGGCTACACCTTC. This chain joins TRBV7-2 and TRBJ1-2, with D uncertain. CDR1 and CDR2 from the germline V gene are SGHTA and FQGNSA. The CDR3 has 15 residues. Trimming took off 4 bases at V and 4 bases at J, with 16 bases between the two ends.

This clone was seen a few times. The genes are TRBV30 and TRBJ1-6, with a weak D call TRBD1 (6 bases). The CDR3 is 13 residues long. Germline CDR1 GTSNPN, CDR2 SVGIG (reference sequence). The V end lost 7 bases, the J end lost 6 bases, and 13 bases lay between the germline ends. CDR3 in DNA: TGTGCCTATCGGACAGATCGTAATTCACCCCTCCACTTT. This encodes CAYRTDRNSPLHF.

This clone has a handful of counts. V usage is TRBV6-4 and J usage is TRBJ2-3; 7 bases are a match to TRBD2. V lost 7 bases, J lost 4 bases, and 8 bases stayed unmatched. CDR3 length: 14 amino acids. Germline V CDR1 and CDR2: MRHNA, SNTAGT. The CDR3 region has the DNA TGTGCCAGCACCGGACTAGAATCCTCAGATACGCAGTATTTT. Its protein is CASTGLESSDTQYF.

The V call is TRBV9, the J call TRBJ1-3, with D perhaps matching TRBD1 (6 bases). Germline-derived CDR1 and CDR2 are SGDLS and YYNGEE. There are 17 residues in the CDR3. V lost 0 bases to trimming and J lost 2 bases, with 15 bases between them. The CDR3 here is CASSVESTQGAGNTIYF. CDR3 in DNA: TGTGCCAGCAGCGTAGAAAGTACACAGGGCGCTGGAAACACCATATATTTT.

This chain connects TRBV18 to TRBJ2-1; 7 positions match TRBD2. The length of the CDR3 is 17 residues. Germline lookup yields CDR1 KGHSH and CDR2 LQKENI. The ends lost 1 base at V and 6 bases at J; junction bases unmatched: 12. In DNA, the CDR3 is TGTGCCAGCTCACCACGCCCAGCGGGAACAAGTCTCAATGAGCAGTTCTTC. Amino acid sequence: CASSPRPAGTSLNEQFF.

This clone was found once. The chain employs TRBV5-1 and TRBJ2-4, with D hard to call. The germline gives CDR1 SGHRS, CDR2 YFSETQ. The V and J ends lost 5 bases and 4 bases respectively, with 16 bases between them. The CDR3 totals 15 residues. The CDR3 DNA reads TGCGCCAGCAGTCCCCAAGCGTCCGGAAAAAACATTCAGTACTTC. It is translated as CASSPQASGKNIQYF.

In DNA, the CDR3 is TGTGCCAGCAGTTTTGAGACAGGGCCCCCCGAAGCTTTCTTT. Amino acid sequence: CASSFETGPPEAFF. The rearrangement links TRBV28 to TRBJ1-1; 7 bases are shared with TRBD1. The CDR3 has 14 amino acids. The germline V gene has CDR1 MDHEN and CDR2 SYDVKM. The V segment lost 3 bases and the J segment 8 bases; nucleotides outside the gene matches: 9.

The chain links TRBV5-1 to TRBJ2-1, with 13 bases aligning to TRBD2. Trimming cost V 4 bases and J 4 bases; bases outside gene matches: 8. CDR3 size: 17 residues. Germline CDR1 and CDR2: SGHRS and YFSETQ. This CDR3 reads CASSPGLAGTLYNEQFF. The CDR3 DNA reads TGCGCCAGCAGCCCGGGACTAGCGGGAACATTGTACAATGAGCAGTTCTTC.

CDR3 amino acids: CATSRVALAGYEQYF. The DNA for the CDR3 is TGTGCCACCAGCAGAGTCGCACTAGCGGGGTACGAGCAGTACTTC. The chain has TRBV15 and TRBJ2-7, with 10 bases matching TRBD2. CDR1 is LNHNV, CDR2 YYDKDF, per germline (reference sequence). V was clipped by 1 base and J by 4 bases; unmatched bases: 4. This CDR3 contains 15 residues.

V gene TRBV6-2 or TRBV6-3 combines with J gene TRBJ2-7, with D unclear. V lost 6 bases and J 7 bases, leaving 19 bases between the germline ends. The CDR3 runs to 14 residues. Germline V gene data show CDR1 as MNHEY and CDR2 as SVGEGT. CDR3 sequence reads: CASSSTRLSGEQYF. CDR3 in DNA: TGTGCCAGCAGCTCTACCCGCCTTTCCGGGGAGCAGTACTTC.